The entry below describes one T cell receptor beta chain. What it binds is not known. This specimen belongs to a study of STAT5B mutations in CD4+ large granular lymphocyte leukemia. General observations from the study: Main leukemic clonotypes were patient-specific, but roughly 23% appeared at low frequency elsewhere. 8/27 top patient clones versus 2/35 control clones were TRBV06-family. Higher CD4+ than CD8+ T-LGLL clonality might reflect small sample size.

The CDR3 contains 14 residues. CDR1 is KGHSH, CDR2 LQKENI, per germline. The V and J ends lost 5 bases and 2 bases respectively, with 9 bases between them. TCRdb's copy holds only in-frame clones and misses some; the assay was immunoSEQ multiplex PCR. The sample lists some 23,000 clones, 70% to 80% occurring once. This chain uses TRBV18 with TRBJ2-2; TRBD1 might be the D (5 bases). The source is a human donor in good health. The sequencing sample was made of CD4+ T cells from blood buffy coats. In DNA, the CDR3 is TGTGCCAGCTCATCCGGACACAACACCGGGGAGCTGTTTTTT. It yields the protein CASSSGHNTGELFF. Looking up the rest from reference TRBV18 and TRBJ2-2 gives the full variable domain: NAGVMQNPRHLVRRRGQEARLRCSPMKGHSHVYWYRQLPEEGLKFMVYLQKENIIDESGMPKERFSAEFPKEGPSILRIQQVVRGDSAAYFCASSSGHNTGELFFGEGSRLTVL.